This T cell receptor (beta chain) was identified during a study of blood T cell repertoires in COVID-19. Clones were read by immunoSEQ multiplex PCR, and TCRdb kept only the in-frame ones, dropping some. The sample lists 80,000 to 85,000 clones; roughly 88% were seen once. CDR3 size: 13 residues. V was shortened by 1 base and J by 7 bases, with 8 bases between the two germline ends. CDR1 LGHDT and CDR2 YNNKEL come from the germline V gene (reference sequence). What was sequenced was peripheral blood. The chain has TRBV3-1 (or the pseudogene TRBV3-2) and TRBJ2-1; D unclear. The TCR originated in a woman aged 80 or older with acute or convalescent COVID-19. CDR3: CASSQVRLNEQFF. The CDR3 DNA reads as TGTGCCAGCAGCCAAGTGCGGCTTAATGAGCAGTTCTTC.